This T cell receptor beta chain derives from a study of T cells in Graves' hyperthyroidism and ophthalmopathy (dated by TCRdb to between 2018 and 2021). Describing the broader study: Peripheral blood samples were taken at the time of initial diagnosis, prior to any treatment. For training and testing, the 80 to 100 patients in the discovery cohort were randomly divided in a 7:3 ratio. To identify distinguishing TCR V-J signatures, a discovery cohort of 90 to 100 patients was used, comprising under 45 with Graves' ophthalmopathy and some 60 with stable Graves' hyperthyroidism. After sampling, hyperthyroidism patients received methimazole starting at 30 mg daily, and ophthalmopathy patients received high-dose intravenous methylprednisolone. Prospective prediction of ophthalmopathy was tested in an independent validation cohort consisting of 18 hyperthyroidism patients and some 16 patients who later progressed to ophthalmopathy. According to the paper, TCR Vbeta CDR3 sequencing was carried out on approximately 140 peripheral blood samples, which came from more than 40 ophthalmopathy, around 74 hyperthyroidism and roughly 17 progressor patients. Thyroid tissue and blood T-cell repertoires from more than five Graves' hyperthyroidism patients were also compared in the study.

Overall study outcomes, separate from this receptor: A 13 V-J signature model separated ophthalmopathy from stable hyperthyroidism, with roughly 88% sensitivity and 81.08% specificity in cross-validation and 80%/75% in testing. Most expanded thyroid clonotypes (frequency above 0.001) were also detected in blood, suggesting blood repertoires may reflect thyroid immune responses. In validation, progression to ophthalmopathy was predicted by the model with nearly 71% sensitivity and roughly 72% specificity, a median of 6.5 months before onset. No statistical method was used to fix the sample size in advance, and group allocation was not hidden from the investigators.

The TCR beta CDR3 regions were amplified from the RNA transcripts. For the first round of RT-PCR on the TCR CDR3, the HTBI primer set was used together with the Qiagen OneStep RT-PCR kit. The libraries were constructed in a second round of multiplex PCR and then size-selected and purified. The libraries were sequenced on an Illumina HiSeq2000 using paired-end 100 bp reads. Per the source publication's procedure: Raw data were processed with SOAPnuke, discarding reads with adapters, uncalled bases, mean Phred below 15, or no exact constant-primer or identifier match. COPE v1.2.5 was used to merge high-quality paired reads, and clonotypes were defined as unique nucleotide sequences. Clonotypes were aligned to IMGT TRBV, TRBD and TRBJ reference segments using MiTCR v1.1. The analysis was restricted to V-J combinations with a frequency above 0.0001, which together covered just over 98% of the repertoires. The TCS score was defined as the ratio of F50 (clonal expansion) to E x V (chaos), calculated using BLOSUM62-based TCRdist between CDR3 peptides within each V-J. Welch's t-statistics and random forest reduced fewer than 600 V-J features to under 15, which were used in a naive Bayes classifier (R e1071). The Morisita-Horn index was used to measure how similar the thyroid and blood repertoires were. The public reads were reanalyzed by TCRdb: fastp trimming at Q25, MiXCR alignment, in-frame beta chains only. Identical CDR3 proteins give one entry, which carries the most common genes and DNA. TCRdb, not the authors, supplied the V and J calls. The sample table holds about 840,000 distinct CDR3 sequences, of which 38% were seen once. The ten biggest clones cover approximately 8.7% of the sample.

CDR1 and CDR2 are drawn from the germline V gene: MNHEY, SVGAGI. The CDR3 sequence holds 16 residues, the cysteine and phenylalanine included. The entry retains the CDR3 DNA only, 48 bases that are in frame from base 1. Trimming costs V 6 bases and J 7 bases, and their ends lie 19 bases apart. With respect to this clonotype: Its antigen remains unidentified. Per-base qualities were not stored, and no clone one base away is much larger.

A patient counted as having stable Graves' hyperthyroidism if no progression to ophthalmopathy occurred over 18 months of follow-up. Hyperthyroidism patients were aged 18 to 65 years and newly diagnosed, with disease duration of less than 2 months. The study excluded patients with uncontrolled infections, other autoimmune diseases, pregnancy or lactation. Diagnoses were established on the basis of clinical symptoms, serum thyroxine and TRAb, thyroid ultrasound, and orbital computed tomography. Ficoll-Paque density gradient centrifugation was used to isolate PBMCs from about 9 ml of fresh peripheral blood. Total RNA was extracted with Trizol reagent, and quality was checked on an Agilent 2100 Bioanalyzer.

The TCR sequence derives from a young man with Graves' hyperthyroidism. Sequencing was performed on blood. Rearrangement joined TRBV6-5 to TRBJ1-6; the D gene is possibly TRBD1, with 5 bases matching. The CDR3 region reads CASSSTGARGNSPLHF. The nucleotide sequence is given as TGTGCCAGCAGCTCAACCGGGGCCCGAGGGAATTCACCCCTCCACTTT.